The TCR beta chain under discussion was sequenced for a study of blood T cell repertoires in COVID-19 (dated by TCRdb to about 2020). General notes on the study: Collaborator samples came from the United States, Italy and Spain and covered acute and convalescent phases of COVID-19. The material from the prospective study consisted of cDNA or gDNA derived from T cells, B-cell-depleted T cells, or PBMCs. Deeply sampled blood TCRbeta repertoires from subjects exposed to, actively infected with, or recovered from COVID-19 were included in the dataset. The repertoires were made available in a free public database intended to serve as a resource for research on the immune response to SARS-CoV-2. The samples were drawn from the first 160 participants of the ongoing ImmuneRACE study and from 950 to 1,500 subjects provided by 6 global collaborators. The sample metadata nearly always contained a de-identified subject ID, COVID-19 status, age in years and sex. Where available, HLA class I and class II types were obtained from metadata supplied by the sample provider rather than from assay-based typing. What the research found in general, with its limitations: The amount of clinical and demographic metadata varied by source and participant and was provided uncurated.

V is reduced by 5 bases and J by 3 bases, leaving a spacing of 8 bases between them. The germline V gene gives CDR1 as MNHEY and CDR2 as SVGAGI. The CDR3 goes from the cysteine to the phenylalanine over 12 residues. CDR3 DNA is the only sequence kept; it has 36 bases, read in frame from the first base. This clone was detected only once. Which antigen it targets is not known. Per-nucleotide qualities are absent, and no much larger clonotype sits a single base away. Each collaborating institution followed its own protocols to collect whole blood in K2EDTA tubes. For TCRbeta analysis, collaborators shipped samples in one of three forms: frozen whole blood, isolated PBMCs, or DNA extracted from either of those sample types. TCRbeta CDR3 regions were amplified from genomic DNA using the immunoSEQ Assay, a bias-controlled multiplex PCR. In the paper's pipeline: The number of nucleated cells in each sample was estimated by amplification of reference gene primers within the assay. To quantify the absolute abundance of each unique TCRbeta CDR3 rearrangement, sequence reads were collapsed and filtered. Productive Simpson clonality was computed per sample as the square root of Simpson's diversity index over productive rearrangements. TCRdb took this table from immuneACCESS and kept in-frame rearrangements with V and J called. Such tables lack part of the clones; where checked against another copy, unresolved V genes explain under half of the gap, and the rest is unexplained. V, J and clone size are taken as reported in that table, and D and trimming were inferred from the DNA itself. The sample table holds 150,000 to 200,000 clones, of which about 81% were seen once. Jointly, the top ten make up under 13% of the sample.

The rearranged segments are TRBV6-5 and TRBJ2-7; D gene: possibly TRBD1, on 6 matching bases. The source is a human donor in a cohort sampled during active COVID-19. Sequencing was carried out using peripheral blood. CDR3 loop: CASSIQGYEQYF. The nucleotides are TGTGCCAGCAGTATACAGGGCTACGAGCAGTACTTC.